The T cell receptor (beta chain) described here comes from a study of blood T cell repertoires in COVID-19. The CDR3 is 12 residues long. J was trimmed by 4 bases and V by 7 bases; bases with no gene match: 4. CDR1 is SQVTM and CDR2 is ANQGSEA in the germline V gene. In the authors' methods: How many nucleated cells were present was estimated from reference gene primer amplification. Repertoires were generated with immunoSEQ multiplex PCR, while TCRdb's copy carries only in-frame clones and drops some. V, J and clone size are taken as reported in that table, and D and trimming were inferred from the DNA itself. The data contain a few hundred thousand clones, 75% to 90% of them singletons.

The sequenced material came from peripheral blood. The receptor was isolated from a woman aged 25 to 45 with active or convalescent COVID-19. The V call is TRBV29-1, the J call TRBJ1-2, with 9 bases lining up with TRBD1. The CDR3 DNA follows: TGCAGCGGAACAGGGGGCGGCTATGGCTACACCTTC. It specifies CSGTGGGYGYTF.